This T cell receptor (beta chain) was obtained from a study of cytomegalovirus exposure and HLA in healthy donors. The wider study: Earlier findings included nearly 120 million unique TCR beta sequences obtained from 150 million to 200 million T cells. General observations from the study: The presence/absence work took it that sequencing depth was about the same across donors.

The study ran its PCR with 60 Vbeta and 13 Jbeta primers. Clones were read by immunoSEQ multiplex PCR, and TCRdb kept only the in-frame ones, dropping some. The profile covers about 130,000 clones, with around 63% appearing a single time and approximately 1.6% taken by the ten largest. Turning to this clone: The antigen is undetermined.

CDR1 and CDR2 from the germline V gene are KGHSH and LQKENI. V lost 6 bases and J lost 0, with 13 bases in between. The CDR3 sequence is 15 residues long. Sequenced input: PBMCs. This chain uses TRBV18 with TRBJ2-3, with a weak D call TRBD1 (6 bases). The TCR originated in a human donor in good health. CDR3 DNA: TGTGCCAGCTCTATTGTTACAGGGAGCACAGATACGCAGTATTTT. Amino acid sequence: CASSIVTGSTDTQYF.